This T cell receptor beta chain was captured in a study of shared clonotypes between healthy human individuals (TCRdb year 2020). Notes on the research overall: The cohort comprised a couple of women and three men aged 18 to 49 years. For each donor, three plates each were used for CD4 naive and CD4 memory, two plates were used for CD8 naive, and one plate was used for CD8 memory. The study deeply sequenced blood TCR repertoires of several healthy adults to estimate repertoire size and the extent of clonotype sharing between individuals. To increase sequencing depth and limit assay-specific biases, different laboratories used diverse techniques to prepare libraries and sequence TCR repertoires. Per donor, leukapheresis produced somewhere between about 0.8 and 9 billion PBMCs.

Donors were healthy HIV-negative adults with no recently reported acute infections or vaccinations. Every donor was a Caucasian adult residing in Nashville, Tennessee, USA. CD4+ T cells were enriched by magnetic negative selection; naive cells were then positively selected on CD45RA, and the negative fraction formed the memory subset. Blood was obtained by leukapheresis, after which PBMCs were separated by Ficoll-Histopaque density gradient centrifugation and cryopreserved in liquid nitrogen vapor phase. Analytical flow cytometry was used to check the purity and quantity of every magnetically sorted T cell population. From each sorted fraction, genomic DNA was isolated and quantified by UV absorbance on a Nanodrop 2000c. As to this clone: The antigen it binds to is not known. No much larger clone exists at a distance of one base, and base qualities are not known.

Using the deep immunoSEQ assay, multiplex PCR amplified TCR CDR3 regions from genomic DNA. For each cell subset, the extracted genomic DNA was distributed evenly across all wells of several immunoSEQ 96-well plates, and each plate served as one replicate. For sorted subsets, each replicate PCR was loaded with about 0.2 ug genomic DNA, equivalent to 30,000 to 35,000 T cell genomes. The purified libraries were quantified using a Qubit 3.0 fluorometer, sized with a Bioanalyzer 2100, and then quantified again using the KAPA Library Quantification kit. Each immunoSEQ 96-well plate was sequenced on its own single-read 150-cycle Illumina NextSeq 550 flow cell. The study's processing was this. Because only junctional sequences without quality scores were contained in the immunoSEQ output, filtering matching that applied to full-length reads could not be performed. To assign V/J genes and CDR3, sequences were annotated against IMGT germline references using PyIR, a Python wrapper for IgBLAST v1.9. Reads were filtered out if the reads had weak V/J assignments (E-value above 1e-6), no CDR3, stop codons, out-of-frame junctions, or ambiguous translated residues. V3J clonotypes were defined as sequences sharing the same inferred V gene, J gene, and CDR3 amino acid sequence. The percentage overlap between two repertoires was calculated by dividing the number of shared unique clonotypes by the size of the smaller repertoire. Repertoire richness was assessed with RTK rarefaction, the Chao1 estimator, and Recon v2.1 estimates of unobserved clonotypes. OLGA was used to compute generation probabilities for all TCRbeta clonotypes that the gDNA method yielded from a handful of donors. In TCRdb, the immuneACCESS table is reduced to in-frame sequences with V and J assigned. These tables do not hold every clone; where another copy was compared, an unresolved V gene accounts for under half, and the others remain unexplained. Clone size and V and J calls were adopted from that table, with D and trimming inferred from the DNA. Counted in this sample were more than 2 million clones; around 95% of them appeared once. In total, the top ten clones hold roughly 0.13% of the sample.

The study at large found these results: Larger estimated clonotype richness was generally found for naive subsets than for memory subsets. Incomplete sequencing was indicated by rarefaction of sorted-subset datasets, despite the large sequencing depth. Because the study included a small number of donors, the genetic and exposure-history diversity represented was limited. Higher generation probabilities were observed for clonotypes shared by all four sorted-subset donors than for non-shared clonotypes. Only blood was sampled, and tissue TCR repertoires likely differ from those in blood. When several donors were compared, the shared fraction of clonotypes was about 5% for naive CD4, more than 3% for naive CD8, 2% to 2.5% for memory CD4, and 0.3% to 0.5% for memory CD8. Pairwise subsampling led to the expectation that sequencing depth would affect the degree of clonotype sharing among donors.

This receptor was obtained from a man younger than 30 in good health. The sample comprised naive CD4+ T cells sorted from blood. The cell subset or site label here, explained by the study, means: CD45RA+ positively selected.

The nucleotide sequence is TGTGCCAGCAGCCCCCGTGAGGGGGCGCGTAGGACCGGGGAGCTGTTTTTT. It translates as CASSPREGARRTGELFF. The chain joins TRBV9 to TRBJ2-2, with 7 bases aligning to TRBD1. The germline V and J ends show losses of 4 bases and 5 bases respectively, and no gene match explains 14 bases of the junction. In the germline V gene, CDR1 corresponds to SGDLS and CDR2 to YYNGEE. Including cysteine and phenylalanine, the CDR3 has 17 amino acids. Of all the DNA, just the CDR3 is kept, 51 bases in frame from base 1.